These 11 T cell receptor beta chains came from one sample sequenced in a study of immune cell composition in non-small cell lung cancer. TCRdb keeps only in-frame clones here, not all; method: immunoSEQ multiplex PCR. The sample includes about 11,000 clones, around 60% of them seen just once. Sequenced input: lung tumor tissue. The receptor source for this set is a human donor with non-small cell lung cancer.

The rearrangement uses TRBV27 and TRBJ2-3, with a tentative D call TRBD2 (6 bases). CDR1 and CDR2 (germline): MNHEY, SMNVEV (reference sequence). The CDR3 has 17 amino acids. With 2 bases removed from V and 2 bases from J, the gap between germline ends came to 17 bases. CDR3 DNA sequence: TGTGCCAGCAGTTTAAACCAACGGGGGAGTCCCACAGATACGCAGTATTTT. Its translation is CASSLNQRGSPTDTQYF.

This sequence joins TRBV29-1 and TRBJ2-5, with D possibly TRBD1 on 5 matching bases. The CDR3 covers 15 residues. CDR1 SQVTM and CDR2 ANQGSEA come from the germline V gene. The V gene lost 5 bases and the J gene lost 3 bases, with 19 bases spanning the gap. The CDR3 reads CSVSRQGVWEETQYF. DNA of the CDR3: TGCAGCGTTTCGAGACAAGGGGTTTGGGAAGAGACCCAGTACTTC.

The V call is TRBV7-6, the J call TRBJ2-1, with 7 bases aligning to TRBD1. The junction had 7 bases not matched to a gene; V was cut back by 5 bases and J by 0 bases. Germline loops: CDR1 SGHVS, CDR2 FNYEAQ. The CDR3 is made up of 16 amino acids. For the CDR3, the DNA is TGTGCCAGCAGCCTACTGACAGGGAACTCCTACAATGAGCAGTTCTTC. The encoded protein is CASSLLTGNSYNEQFF.

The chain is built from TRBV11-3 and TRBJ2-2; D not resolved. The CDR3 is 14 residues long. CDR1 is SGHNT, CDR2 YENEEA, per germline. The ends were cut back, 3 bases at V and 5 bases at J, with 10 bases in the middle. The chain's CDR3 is CASSFRSSTGELFF. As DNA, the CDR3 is TGTGCCAGCAGCTTTCGGAGTTCTACCGGGGAGCTGTTTTTT. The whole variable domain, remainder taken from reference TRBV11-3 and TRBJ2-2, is EAGVVQSPRYKIIEKKQPVAFWCNPISGHNTLYWYLQNLGQGPELLIRYENEEAVDDSQLPKDRFSAERLKGVDSTLKIQPAELGDSAVYLCASSFRSSTGELFFGEGSRLTVL.

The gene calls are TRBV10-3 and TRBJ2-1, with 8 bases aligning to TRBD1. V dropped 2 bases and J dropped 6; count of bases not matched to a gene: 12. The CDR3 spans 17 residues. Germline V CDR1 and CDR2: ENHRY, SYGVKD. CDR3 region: CAISESDRGRSTNEQFF. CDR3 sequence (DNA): TGTGCCATCAGTGAGAGTGACAGGGGCCGATCGACCAATGAGCAGTTCTTC.

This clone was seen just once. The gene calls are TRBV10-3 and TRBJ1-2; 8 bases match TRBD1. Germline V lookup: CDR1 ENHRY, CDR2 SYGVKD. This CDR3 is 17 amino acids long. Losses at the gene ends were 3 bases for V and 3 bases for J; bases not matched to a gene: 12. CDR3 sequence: CAISDQNPDRVYYGYTF. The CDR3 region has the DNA TGTGCCATCAGTGACCAAAACCCGGACAGGGTGTACTATGGCTACACCTTC.

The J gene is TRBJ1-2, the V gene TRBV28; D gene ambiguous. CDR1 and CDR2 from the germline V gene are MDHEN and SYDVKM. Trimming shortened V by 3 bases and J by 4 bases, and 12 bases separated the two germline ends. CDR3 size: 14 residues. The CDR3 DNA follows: TGTGCCAGCAGTTTCCCCTCGCGGCCCTATGGCTACACCTTC. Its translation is CASSFPSRPYGYTF.

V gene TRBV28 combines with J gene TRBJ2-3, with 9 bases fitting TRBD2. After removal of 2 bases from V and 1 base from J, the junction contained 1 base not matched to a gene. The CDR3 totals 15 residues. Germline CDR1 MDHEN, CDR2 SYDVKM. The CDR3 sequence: CASSLLAGRTDTQYF. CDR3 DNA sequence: TGTGCCAGCAGTTTACTAGCGGGACGCACAGATACGCAGTATTTT.

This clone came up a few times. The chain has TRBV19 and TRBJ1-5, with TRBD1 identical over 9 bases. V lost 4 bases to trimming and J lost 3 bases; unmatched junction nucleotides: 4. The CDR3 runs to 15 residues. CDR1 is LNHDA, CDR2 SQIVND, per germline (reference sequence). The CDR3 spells CASSTGTGINQPQHF. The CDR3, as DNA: TGTGCCAGTAGTACCGGGACAGGGATCAATCAGCCCCAGCATTTT.

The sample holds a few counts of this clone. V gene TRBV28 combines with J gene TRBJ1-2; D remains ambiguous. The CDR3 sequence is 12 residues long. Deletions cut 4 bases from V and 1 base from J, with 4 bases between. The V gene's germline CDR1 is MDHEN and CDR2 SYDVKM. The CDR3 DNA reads TGTGCCAGCAGTTCGGTTAACTATGGCTACACCTTC. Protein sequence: CASSSVNYGYTF.

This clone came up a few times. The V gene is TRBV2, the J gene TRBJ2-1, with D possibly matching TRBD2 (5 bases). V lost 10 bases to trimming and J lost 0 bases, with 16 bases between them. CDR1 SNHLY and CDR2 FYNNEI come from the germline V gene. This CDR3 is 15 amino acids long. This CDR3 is CAIVSLGSSYNEQFF. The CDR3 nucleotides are TGTGCCATCGTAAGTTTGGGGAGCTCCTACAATGAGCAGTTCTTC. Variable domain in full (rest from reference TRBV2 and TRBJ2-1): EPEVTQTPSHQVTQMGQEVILRCVPISNHLYFYWYRQILGQKVEFLVSFYNNEISEKSEIFDDQFSVERPDGSNFTLKIRSTKLEDSAMYFCAIVSLGSSYNEQFFGPGTRLTVL.